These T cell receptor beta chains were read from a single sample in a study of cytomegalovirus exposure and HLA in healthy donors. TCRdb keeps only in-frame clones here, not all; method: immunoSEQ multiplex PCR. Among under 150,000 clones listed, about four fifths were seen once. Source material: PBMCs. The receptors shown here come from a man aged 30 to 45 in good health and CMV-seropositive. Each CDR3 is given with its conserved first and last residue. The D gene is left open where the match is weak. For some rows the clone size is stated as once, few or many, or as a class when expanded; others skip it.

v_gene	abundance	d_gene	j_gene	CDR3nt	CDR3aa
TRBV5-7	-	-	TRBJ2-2	TGTGCCTCCCGCGGGGCGCGCACCGGGGAGCTGTTTTTT	CASRGARTGELFF
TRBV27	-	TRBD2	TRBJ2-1	TGTGCCAGCAGTTTAACCGACTTTAGCGGGAGTGATGAGCAGTTCTTC	CASSLTDFSGSDEQFF
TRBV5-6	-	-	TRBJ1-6	TGTGCCAGCAGCTTGGGCCCAACCTCGGATTCACCCCTCCACTTT	CASSLGPTSDSPLHF
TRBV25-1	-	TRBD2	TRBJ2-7	TGTGCCAGCAGTGAATACTCTAGCGGGGGGCCCTACGAGCAGTACTTC	CASSEYSSGGPYEQYF
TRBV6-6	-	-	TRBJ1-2	TGTGCCAGCACGGGGGGAGCCACCACCTTC	CASTGGATTF
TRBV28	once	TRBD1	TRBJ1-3	TGTGCCAGCAGGCTCTCGACTTTGAACAGGGGCCTCAGAAACACCATATATTTT	CASRLSTLNRGLRNTIYF
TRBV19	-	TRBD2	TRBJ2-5	TGTGCCAGTAGTATGGGGACTAGCGGGAGCCAAGAGACCCAGTACTTC	CASSMGTSGSQETQYF
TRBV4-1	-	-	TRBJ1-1	TGCGCCAGCAGCCAAGATCCGGCAGGGGAGGGAACTGAAGCTTTCTTT	CASSQDPAGEGTEAFF
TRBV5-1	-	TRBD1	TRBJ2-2	TGCGCCAGCAGCCTTACAGGGGGCTACACCGGGGAGCTGTTTTTT	CASSLTGGYTGELFF
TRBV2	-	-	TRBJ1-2	TGTGCCAGCAGTGAAGCGCACCCTCTAATTAATGGCTACACCTTC	CASSEAHPLINGYTF
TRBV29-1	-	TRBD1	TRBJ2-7	TGCAGCGTTGAGGGGACAGCCTACGAGCAGTACTTC	CSVEGTAYEQYF
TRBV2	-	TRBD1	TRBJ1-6	TGTGCCAGCAGTATAAAGCCGGGACAGGGCTATGATTCACCCCTCCACTTT	CASSIKPGQGYDSPLHF
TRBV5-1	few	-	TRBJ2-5	TGCGCCAGCAGCGAGCAAACCGGGATCCAAGAGACCCAGTACTTC	CASSEQTGIQETQYF
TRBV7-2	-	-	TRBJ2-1	TGTGCCAGCAGCCACCCGGGGCCCTGGGGGGAGATCTTC	CASSHPGPWGEIF
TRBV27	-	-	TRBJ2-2	TGTGCCAGCAGTTTATATCTTCCCCTTCGCGACACCGGGGAGCTGTTTTTT	CASSLYLPLRDTGELFF
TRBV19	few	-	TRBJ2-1	TGTGCCAGTAGTAGAGACAGGGAGGTCTTCAATGAGCAGTTCTTC	CASSRDREVFNEQFF
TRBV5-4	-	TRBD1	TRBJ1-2	TGTGCCAGCAGCCGTCCCGGGACAGGGATGTTGGGGGATGGCTACACCTTC	CASSRPGTGMLGDGYTF
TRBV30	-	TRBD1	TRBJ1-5	TGTGCCTGGACCGGGACAGGGGGCTTCCAGCCCCAGCATTTT	CAWTGTGGFQPQHF
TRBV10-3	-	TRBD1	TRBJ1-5	TGTGCCATCAGTGATCGATGGATTGGGGACAGGGGGCAGCCCCAGCATTTT	CAISDRWIGDRGQPQHF
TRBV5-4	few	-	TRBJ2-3	TGTGCCAGCAGCTTGATAAGCGGAAGCACAGATACGCAGTATTTT	CASSLISGSTDTQYF
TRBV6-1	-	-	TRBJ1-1	TGTGCCAGCATTAAGCGAAACATGAACACTGAAGCTTTCTTT	CASIKRNMNTEAFF
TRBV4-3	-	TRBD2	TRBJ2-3	TGCGCCAGCAGCCAGGAACTAGCGGGGGGGCCAGTAGATACGCAGTATTTT	CASSQELAGGPVDTQYF
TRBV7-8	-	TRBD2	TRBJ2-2	TGTGCCAGCAGCTCTAGCGGGAGGCGGAACACCGGGGAGCTGTTTTTT	CASSSSGRRNTGELFF
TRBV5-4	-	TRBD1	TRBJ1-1	TGTGCCAGCAGCCCAGTTGGGGACAGGGGGCTTACTGAAGCTTTCTTT	CASSPVGDRGLTEAFF
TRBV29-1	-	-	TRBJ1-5	TGCAGCGTTGAAGGCGGATTAGAGCGCAATCAGCCCCAGCATTTT	CSVEGGLERNQPQHF
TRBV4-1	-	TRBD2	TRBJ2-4	TGCGCCAGCAGCAACGGACTAGCGGGAGGGACCGACATTCAGTACTTC	CASSNGLAGGTDIQYF
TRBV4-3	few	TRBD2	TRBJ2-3	TGCGCCAGCAGCCCAAACCCTAGCGGGGGGGCAGATACGCAGTATTTT	CASSPNPSGGADTQYF
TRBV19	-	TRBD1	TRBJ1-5	TGTGCCAGTAGTCCGACAGGGGTAATTAATCAGCCCCAGCATTTT	CASSPTGVINQPQHF
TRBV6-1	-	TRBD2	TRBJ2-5	TGTGCCAGCAGTTTTCGGACTAGCGAGAGCCAGTACTTC	CASSFRTSESQYF
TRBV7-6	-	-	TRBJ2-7	TGTGCCAGCAGCTTAGTTCGCCCGGTACCGATTTCCTACGAGCAGTACTTC	CASSLVRPVPISYEQYF
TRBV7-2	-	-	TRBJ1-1	TGTGCCAGCAGCTTAGTAATCAGGGCTGAAGCTTTCTTT	CASSLVIRAEAFF
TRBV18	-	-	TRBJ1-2	TGTGCCAGCTCACCAGTTGCGGGTAACTATGGCTACACCTTC	CASSPVAGNYGYTF
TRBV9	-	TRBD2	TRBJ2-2	TGTGCCAGCAGCTCCCAGATAGCGGGGAACACCGGGGAGCTGTTTTTT	CASSSQIAGNTGELFF
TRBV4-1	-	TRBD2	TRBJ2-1	TGCGCCAGCAGCCAGCGTTCCTCCGGGCTAGCGGCGGATGAGCAGTTCTTC	CASSQRSSGLAADEQFF
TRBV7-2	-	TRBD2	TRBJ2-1	TGTGCCAGCAGCTTGCTAGCGGGCTCCTACAATGAGCAGTTCTTC	CASSLLAGSYNEQFF
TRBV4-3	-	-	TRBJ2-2	TGCGCCAGCAGGAGACAGGCGACGAACACCGGGGAGCTGTTTTTT	CASRRQATNTGELFF
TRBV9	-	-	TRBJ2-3	TGTGCCAGCAGCGTAGGTCCTATCACAGATACGCAGTATTTT	CASSVGPITDTQYF
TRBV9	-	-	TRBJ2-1	TGTGCCAGTGGGGCCGAGGTGACGACAGGACGGCAGTTCTTC	CASGAEVTTGRQFF
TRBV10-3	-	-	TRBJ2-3	TGTGCCATCAGTGAGTCCGGCGGGGGCTCCTCAGATACGCAGTATTTT	CAISESGGGSSDTQYF
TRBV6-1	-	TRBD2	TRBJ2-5	TGTGCCAGCAGTCGGACTAGCGGGGAATGGGCGGACCAGTACTTC	CASSRTSGEWADQYF
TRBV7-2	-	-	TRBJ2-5	TGTGCCAGCAGCTTAGGTGGGGGCAAGAGAACCCAGTACTTC	CASSLGGGKRTQYF
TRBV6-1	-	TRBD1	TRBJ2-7	TGTGCCAGCAGCAGCCGGGACAGGGGCTCCTACGAGCAGTACTTC	CASSSRDRGSYEQYF
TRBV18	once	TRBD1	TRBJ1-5	TGTGCCAGCTCAGAAGGACAGGGGGATCAGCCCCAGCATTTT	CASSEGQGDQPQHF
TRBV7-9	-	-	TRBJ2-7	TGTGCCAGCGGCGGATCACTCCCGTACGAGCAGTACTTC	CASGGSLPYEQYF
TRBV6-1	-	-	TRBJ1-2	TGTGCCAGCAGTCACCGGGGGGTGACTAACTATGGCTACACCTTC	CASSHRGVTNYGYTF
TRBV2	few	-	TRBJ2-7	TGTGCCAGCAGTGAACAGGGGAGCTCCTACGAGCAGTACTTC	CASSEQGSSYEQYF
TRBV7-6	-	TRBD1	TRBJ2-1	TGTGCCAGCAGCTCCGGGCCGGGACAGGGGAACAATGAGCAGTTCTTC	CASSSGPGQGNNEQFF
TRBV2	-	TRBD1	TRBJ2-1	TGTGCCAGCACCCTAGGGGGCGATGAGCAGTTCTTC	CASTLGGDEQFF
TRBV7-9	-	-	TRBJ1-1	TGTGCCAGCAGCCCAGGGGAAGGGGGCACTGAAGCTTTCTTT	CASSPGEGGTEAFF
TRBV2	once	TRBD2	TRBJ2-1	TGTGCCAGCAGATCCGGGACTAGCGTCTACAATGAGCAGTTCTTC	CASRSGTSVYNEQFF
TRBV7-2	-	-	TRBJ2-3	TGTGCCAGCAGCTCTAGCGTGCGCACAGATACGCAGTATTTT	CASSSSVRTDTQYF
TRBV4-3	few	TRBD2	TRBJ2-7	TGCGCCAGCAGCCAAGATTTGGGACTAGCGGGATACGAGCAGTACTTC	CASSQDLGLAGYEQYF
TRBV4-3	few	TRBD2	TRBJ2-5	TGCGCCAGCAGCCAAGGGACGGGGACTAGCGGGAAAGAGACCCAGTACTTC	CASSQGTGTSGKETQYF
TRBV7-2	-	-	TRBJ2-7	TGTGCCAGCAGCTTACTCCAGGGTCCCTACGAGCAGTACTTC	CASSLLQGPYEQYF
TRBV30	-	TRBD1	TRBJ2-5	TGTGCCTGGAAACCCCGGGACAGGGGGCAAGAGACCCAGTACTTC	CAWKPRDRGQETQYF